The TCR beta chain under discussion was sequenced for a study of T-cell reconstitution after alpha-beta-depleted transplantation in children. Preparation of the TCRbeta library involved a method that used unique molecular identifiers. TCRdb re-derived calls from the PCR reads in MiXCR, one entry per CDR3 protein. The sample yields a few hundred thousand distinct CDR3 sequences, around 12% seen once. This clonotype was counted many times. Trimming pared 4 bases from V and 1 base from J, leaving 16 bases between. Germline V gene lookup returns CDR1 MNHEY and CDR2 SVGEGT. The CDR3 is 16 amino acids. The specimen comprised PBMCs from the stem cell graft donor, sampled from the stem cell graft. This sequence originates from a human donor who donated a stem cell graft to a child with combined immunodeficiency. The V call is TRBV6-2 or TRBV6-3, the J call TRBJ1-1; possibly TRBD1 for D (5 bases). CDR3 coding DNA: TGTGCCAGCAGTTCCCACTCGAGGGGAAGGAACACTGAAGCTTTCTTT. Protein: CASSSHSRGRNTEAFF.